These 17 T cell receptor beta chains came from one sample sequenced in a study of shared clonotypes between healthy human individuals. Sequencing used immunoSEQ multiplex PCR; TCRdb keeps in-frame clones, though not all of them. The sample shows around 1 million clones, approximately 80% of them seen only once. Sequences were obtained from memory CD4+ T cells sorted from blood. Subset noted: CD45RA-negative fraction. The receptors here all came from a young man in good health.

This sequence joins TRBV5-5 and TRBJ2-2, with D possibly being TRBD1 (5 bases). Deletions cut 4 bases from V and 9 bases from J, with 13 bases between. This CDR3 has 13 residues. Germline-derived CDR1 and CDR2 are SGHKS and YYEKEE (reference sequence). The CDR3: CASSPRQSRELFF. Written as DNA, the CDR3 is TGTGCCAGCAGCCCCCGACAGTCACGGGAGCTGTTTTTT.

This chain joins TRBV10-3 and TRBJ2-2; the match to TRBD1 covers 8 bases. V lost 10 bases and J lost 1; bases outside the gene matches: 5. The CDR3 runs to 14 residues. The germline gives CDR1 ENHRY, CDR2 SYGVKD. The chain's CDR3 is CATHGTGNTGELFF. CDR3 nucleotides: TGTGCCACCCACGGGACAGGGAACACCGGGGAGCTGTTTTTT.

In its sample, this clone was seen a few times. Here the CDR3 reads CASSQTANTEAFF. For the CDR3, the DNA is TGTGCCAGTAGTCAGACTGCGAACACTGAAGCTTTCTTT. V gene TRBV19 combines with J gene TRBJ1-1; D is unresolved. The CDR3 length is 13 residues. V was trimmed by 5 bases and J by 1 base, leaving 8 bases between them. The germline CDR1 and CDR2 sequences are LNHDA and SQIVND (reference sequence). Looking up the rest from reference TRBV19 and TRBJ1-1 gives the full variable domain: DGGITQSPKYLFRKEGQNVTLSCEQNLNHDAMYWYRQDPGQGLRLIYYSQIVNDFQKGDIAEGYSVSREKKESFPLTVTSAQKNPTAFYLCASSQTANTEAFFGQGTRLTVV.

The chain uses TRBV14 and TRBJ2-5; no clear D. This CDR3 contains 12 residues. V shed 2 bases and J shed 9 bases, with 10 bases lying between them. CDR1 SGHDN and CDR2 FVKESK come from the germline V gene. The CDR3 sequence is CASSQLAVAQYF. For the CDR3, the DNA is TGTGCCAGCAGCCAATTAGCAGTGGCCCAGTACTTC.

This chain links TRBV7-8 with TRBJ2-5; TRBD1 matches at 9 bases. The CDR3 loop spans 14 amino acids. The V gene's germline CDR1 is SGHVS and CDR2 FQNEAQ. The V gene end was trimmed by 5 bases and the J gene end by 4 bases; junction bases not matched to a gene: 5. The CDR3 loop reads CASSLQGAGETQYF. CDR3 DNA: TGTGCCAGCAGCCTACAGGGGGCGGGAGAGACCCAGTACTTC.

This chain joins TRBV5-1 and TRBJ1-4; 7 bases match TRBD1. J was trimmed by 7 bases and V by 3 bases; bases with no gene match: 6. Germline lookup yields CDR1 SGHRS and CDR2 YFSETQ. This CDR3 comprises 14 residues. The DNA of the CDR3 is TGCGCCAGCAGCTCCAGGGGGGAGGGTGAAAAACTGTTTTTT. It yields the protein CASSSRGEGEKLFF. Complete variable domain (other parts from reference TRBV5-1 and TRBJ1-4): KAGVTQTPRYLIKTRGQQVTLSCSPISGHRSVSWYQQTPGQGLQFLFEYFSETQRNKGNFPGRFSGRQFSNSRSEMNVSTLELGDSALYLCASSSRGEGEKLFFGSGTQLSVL.

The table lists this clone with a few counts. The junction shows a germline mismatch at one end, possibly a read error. The CDR3 nucleotides are TGTGCCAGTTCTGACCCGGGACAGGGGGAGTCTGAGGCTTTCTTT. It codes for CASSDPGQGESEAFF. The rearrangement joins TRBV19 to TRBJ1-1; 11 bases map to TRBD1. CDR1 is LNHDA, CDR2 SQIVND, per germline (reference sequence). This CDR3 has 15 amino acids.

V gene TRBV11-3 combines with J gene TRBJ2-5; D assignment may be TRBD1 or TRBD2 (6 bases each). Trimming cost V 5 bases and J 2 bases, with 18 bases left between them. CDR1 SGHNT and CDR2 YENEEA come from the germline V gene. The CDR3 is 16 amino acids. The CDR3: CASSTGMGGWQETQYF. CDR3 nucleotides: TGTGCCAGCAGCACAGGAATGGGGGGCTGGCAAGAGACCCAGTACTTC.

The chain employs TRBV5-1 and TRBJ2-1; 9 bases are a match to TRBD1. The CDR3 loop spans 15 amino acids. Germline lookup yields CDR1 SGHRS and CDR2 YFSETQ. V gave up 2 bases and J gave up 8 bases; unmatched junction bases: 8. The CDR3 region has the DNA TGCGCCAGCAGCTTTACAGGGGGCGGAGGCGATGAGCAGTTCTTC. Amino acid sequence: CASSFTGGGGDEQFF. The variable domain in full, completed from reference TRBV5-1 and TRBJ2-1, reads KAGVTQTPRYLIKTRGQQVTLSCSPISGHRSVSWYQQTPGQGLQFLFEYFSETQRNKGNFPGRFSGRQFSNSRSEMNVSTLELGDSALYLCASSFTGGGGDEQFFGPGTRLTVL.

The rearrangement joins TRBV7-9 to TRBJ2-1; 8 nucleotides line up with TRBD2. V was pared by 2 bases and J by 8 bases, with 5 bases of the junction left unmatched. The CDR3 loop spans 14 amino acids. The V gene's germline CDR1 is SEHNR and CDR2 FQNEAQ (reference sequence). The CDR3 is CASSLSTSVDEQFF. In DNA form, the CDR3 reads TGTGCCAGCAGCTTATCGACTAGCGTCGATGAGCAGTTCTTC.

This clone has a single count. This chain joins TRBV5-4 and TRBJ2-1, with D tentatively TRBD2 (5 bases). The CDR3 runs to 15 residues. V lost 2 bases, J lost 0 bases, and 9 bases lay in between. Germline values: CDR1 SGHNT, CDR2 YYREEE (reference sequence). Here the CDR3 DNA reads TGTGCCAGCAGCTTACAGCGGAGCTCCTACAATGAGCAGTTCTTC. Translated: CASSLQRSSYNEQFF.

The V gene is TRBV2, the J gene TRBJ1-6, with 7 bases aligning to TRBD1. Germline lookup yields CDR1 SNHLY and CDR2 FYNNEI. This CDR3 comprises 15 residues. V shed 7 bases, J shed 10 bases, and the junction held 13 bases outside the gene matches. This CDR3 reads CASKLRQGEGSPLHF. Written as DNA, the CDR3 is TGTGCCAGCAAGCTCCGACAGGGAGAGGGGTCACCCCTCCACTTT.

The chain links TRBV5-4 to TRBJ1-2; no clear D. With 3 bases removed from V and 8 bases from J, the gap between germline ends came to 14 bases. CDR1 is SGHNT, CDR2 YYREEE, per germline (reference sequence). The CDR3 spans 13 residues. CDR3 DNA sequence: TGTGCCAGCAGCTCCGGTGAGGCTTACGGCTACACCTTC. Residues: CASSSGEAYGYTF. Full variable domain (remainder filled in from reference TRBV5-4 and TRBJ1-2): ETGVTQSPTHLIKTRGQQVTLRCSSQSGHNTVSWYQQALGQGPQFIFQYYREEENGRGNFPPRFSGLQFPNYSSELNVNALELDDSALYLCASSSGEAYGYTFGSGTRLTVV.

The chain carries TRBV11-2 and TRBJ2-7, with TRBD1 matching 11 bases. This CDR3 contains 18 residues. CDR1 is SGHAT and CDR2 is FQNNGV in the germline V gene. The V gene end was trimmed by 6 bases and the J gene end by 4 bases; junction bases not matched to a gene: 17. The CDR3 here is CASRNFGWDRGSQYEQYF. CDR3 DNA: TGTGCCAGCAGGAATTTTGGATGGGACAGGGGGTCCCAGTACGAGCAGTACTTC.

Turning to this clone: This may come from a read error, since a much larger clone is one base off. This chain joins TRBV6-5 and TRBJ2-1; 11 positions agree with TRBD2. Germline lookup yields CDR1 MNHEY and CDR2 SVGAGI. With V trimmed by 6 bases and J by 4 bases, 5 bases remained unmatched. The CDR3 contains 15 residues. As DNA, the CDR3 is TGTGCCAGCAGACCGGGACTAGCGGCTTACAATGAGCAGTTCTTC. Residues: CASRPGLAAYNEQFF.

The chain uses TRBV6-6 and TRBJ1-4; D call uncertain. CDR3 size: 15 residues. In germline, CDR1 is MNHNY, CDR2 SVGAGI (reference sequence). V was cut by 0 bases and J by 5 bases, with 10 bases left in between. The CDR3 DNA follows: TGTGCCAGCAGTTACTCGACGTCCAAGAATGAAAAACTGTTTTTT. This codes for CASSYSTSKNEKLFF.

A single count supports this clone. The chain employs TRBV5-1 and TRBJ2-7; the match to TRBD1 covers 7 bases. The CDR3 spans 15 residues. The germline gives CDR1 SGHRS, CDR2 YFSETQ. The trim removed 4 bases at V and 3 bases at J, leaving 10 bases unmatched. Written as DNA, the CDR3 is TGCGCCAGCAGCGTAACAGGGGATAACCTCTACGAGCAGTACTTC. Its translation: CASSVTGDNLYEQYF. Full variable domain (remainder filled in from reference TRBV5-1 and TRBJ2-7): KAGVTQTPRYLIKTRGQQVTLSCSPISGHRSVSWYQQTPGQGLQFLFEYFSETQRNKGNFPGRFSGRQFSNSRSEMNVSTLELGDSALYLCASSVTGDNLYEQYFGPGTRLTVT.